The 5 T cell receptor beta chains reported below all come from one sample, sequenced in a study of blood T cell repertoires in COVID-19. Sequenced by immunoSEQ multiplex PCR; TCRdb stores in-frame clones only, minus some. This sample has around 16,000 clones, with approximately 90% found just once. The sequenced sample was peripheral blood. Every receptor here comes from a man in his sixties with acute or convalescent COVID-19.

CDR3 protein: CASSPRESMREGNTIYF. The CDR3 nucleotides read TGTGCCAGCAGCCCCAGAGAGTCAATGAGGGAGGGAAACACCATATATTTT. The rearrangement joins TRBV7-8 to TRBJ1-3; D not certain. The germline V gene encodes CDR1 SGHVS and CDR2 FQNEAQ. There are 17 residues in the CDR3. Trimming pared 5 bases from V and 4 bases from J, leaving 21 bases between.

This clone is judged medium-sized. V and J are TRBV6-6 and TRBJ1-1; D gene ambiguous. CDR1 is MNHNY, CDR2 SVGAGI, per germline (reference sequence). Trimming stripped 5 bases from V and 11 bases from J, with 9 bases between. This CDR3 region has 10 residues. For the CDR3, the DNA is TGTGCCAGCAGTCTATCGGAGGCTTTCTTT. It specifies CASSLSEAFF.

The chain uses TRBV5-6 and TRBJ2-5, with TRBD1 identical over 12 bases. Germline loops: CDR1 SGHDT, CDR2 YYEEEE. V was clipped by 2 bases and J by 1 base; unmatched bases: 3. The CDR3 consists of 16 residues. The CDR3 coding sequence is TGTGCCAGCAGCTTCGGGACAGGGGGCGGCCAAGAGACCCAGTACTTC. Its translation: CASSFGTGGGQETQYF.

This chain uses TRBV18 with TRBJ1-2, with D perhaps TRBD1 (5 bases). CDR1 is KGHSH, CDR2 LQKENI, per germline. The V end was cut by 3 bases, the J end by 6 bases, with 17 bases between. This CDR3 contains 15 residues. This CDR3 reads CASSPELSTGHGYTF. CDR3 coding DNA: TGTGCCAGCTCACCGGAACTTAGCACAGGACATGGCTACACCTTC.

The V and J genes are TRBV11-3 and TRBJ2-3; no clear D gene. This CDR3 is built from 12 residues. Deletions cut 5 bases from V and 5 bases from J, with 8 bases between. Germline V lookup: CDR1 SGHNT, CDR2 YENEEA. The CDR3 nucleotides read TGTGCCAGCAGCCTTTCGGGAGATACGCAGTATTTT. Translating it yields CASSLSGDTQYF.